The sequence of this T cell receptor (beta chain) was determined in a study of identical twins. Whole-study findings and limits: Diverse VJ usage suggested most zero-insertion clonotypes were not invariant T cells.

In the case of this clonotype: Its cognate antigen is unknown.

The CDR3 is made up of 17 amino acids. The V gene's germline CDR1 is LNHDA and CDR2 SQIVND (reference sequence). V shed 6 bases and J 5 bases; nucleotides not matched to a gene: 17. TCRdb re-analysed the 5' RACE reads in MiXCR, keeping a single row per CDR3 protein. This sample has 500,000 to 550,000 distinct CDR3 sequences; 20% to 25% occur once, and the top ten carry around 0.9%. These data are also associated with another study on T cells expressing NK-cell markers.

Sequencing was done on a sample of CD4+ T cells sorted from blood. The receptor's source is a young woman in good health. The chain carries TRBV19 and TRBJ2-5; 8 nucleotides match TRBD2. CDR3 sequence: CASSRGIGTRGMETQYF. As DNA, the CDR3 is TGTGCCAGTAGCCGGGGGATTGGGACTAGGGGTATGGAGACCCAGTACTTC.